Listed here is a single T cell receptor (beta chain). Its target is unknown. This specimen comes from a study of cytomegalovirus exposure and HLA in healthy donors. Whole-study context: One earlier analysis, a look at about 179 million T cells, found around 110 million unique TCR beta sequences. Study observations and caveats: Per a later analysis, 15,000 to 20,000 TCR beta sequences showed association with HLA alleles at 0.05 false discovery rate.

Per germline, CDR1 SGHAT and CDR2 FQDESV (reference sequence). Trimming cost V 6 bases and J 4 bases; bases outside gene matches: 4. The CDR3 runs to 14 residues. Primers: 60 Vbeta forward and 13 Jbeta reverse. The data were produced by immunoSEQ multiplex PCR, yet TCRdb's version contains in-frame clones alone and is incomplete. This sample yields about 190,000 clones, of which 65% to 85% are seen a single time; around 1.3% belongs to the top ten. The V and J genes are TRBV11-1 and TRBJ2-7, with TRBD2 identical over 12 bases. Sequencing input: PBMCs. The clonotype originates from a boy aged 2-9 years in good health and CMV-seronegative. CDR3 sequence (DNA): TGTGCCAGCAGGTCTAGCGGGAGGGATTACGAGCAGTACTTC. Its translation is CASRSSGRDYEQYF.